This TCR beta chain was sequenced in a study of blood T cell repertoires in COVID-19. Across the whole study: In each case, the material was cDNA or gDNA derived from T cells, B-cell-depleted T cells, or PBMCs.

The protocol was immunoSEQ multiplex PCR, while the TCRdb copy is restricted to in-frame clones and leaves out a portion. The table shows 250,000 to 350,000 clones, with 80% to 95% occurring only once. Patients at the Seattle site were enrolled during active infection and followed longitudinally. CDR1 SGDLS and CDR2 YYNGEE come from the germline V gene. The CDR3 extends over 15 amino acids. V was trimmed by 2 bases and J by 6 bases, leaving 17 bases between them. The genes are TRBV9 and TRBJ1-2; the D gene is possibly TRBD1 (6 bases). The sequencing sample was made of peripheral blood. The clonotype comes from a woman aged 25 to 39 with COVID-19, enrolled during active disease. CDR3 nucleotide sequence: TGTGCCAGCAGCGTGACAGGTGATTCGATCGATGGCTACACCTTC. It translates to CASSVTGDSIDGYTF.